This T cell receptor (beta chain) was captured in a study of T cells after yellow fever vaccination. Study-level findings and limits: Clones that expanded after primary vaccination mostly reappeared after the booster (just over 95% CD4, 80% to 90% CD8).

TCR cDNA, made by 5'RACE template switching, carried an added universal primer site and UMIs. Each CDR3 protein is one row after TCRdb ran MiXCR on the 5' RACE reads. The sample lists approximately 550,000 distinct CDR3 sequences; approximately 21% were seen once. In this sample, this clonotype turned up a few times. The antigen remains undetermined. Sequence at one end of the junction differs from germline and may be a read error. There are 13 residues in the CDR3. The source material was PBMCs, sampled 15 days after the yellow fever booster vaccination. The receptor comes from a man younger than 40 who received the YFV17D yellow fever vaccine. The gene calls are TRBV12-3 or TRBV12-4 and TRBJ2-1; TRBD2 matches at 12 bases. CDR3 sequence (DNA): TGTGCCAGCAGCCCGTCCCCTTCTAGCGGGAGGGACTTC. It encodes CASSPSPSSGRDF.